These 5 T cell receptor beta chains were all obtained from the same sample, sequenced in a study of blood T cell repertoires in COVID-19. The repertoire was sequenced with immunoSEQ multiplex PCR; TCRdb's copy has only in-frame clones and lacks some. The data hold over 250,000 clones, with 75% to 90% observed a single time. The sequenced sample consisted of PBMCs or T cells enriched from blood (not recorded which). These receptors were taken from a woman between 18 and 29 years old who had recovered from COVID-19.

V usage is TRBV29-1 and J usage is TRBJ2-7; tentatively, D is TRBD1 (6 bases). Germline CDR1 is SQVTM and CDR2 is ANQGSEA. The CDR3 length is 13 residues. The V end was cut by 0 bases, the J end by 3 bases, with 9 bases between. This chain's CDR3 is CSVEDRTDYEQYF. CDR3 DNA sequence: TGCAGCGTTGAAGATAGGACAGACTACGAGCAGTACTTC.

As for this clone: An end of the junction does not agree with germline; a read error may underlie this. This chain joins TRBV11-3 and TRBJ1-1, with 9 bases aligning to TRBD1. The germline V gene has CDR1 SGHNT and CDR2 YENEEA. The CDR3 covers 13 residues. CDR3 amino acids: CASSLGQGSPLLF. The CDR3 DNA is TGTGCCAGCAGCTTGGGACAGGGATCTCCTTTGCTCTTT.

J is TRBJ1-1 and V is TRBV5-4, with unresolved D. V lost 4 bases and J 3 bases, leaving 10 bases between the germline ends. The CDR3 is 13 amino acids. Germline V gene data show CDR1 as SGHNT and CDR2 as YYREEE (reference sequence). This chain's CDR3 is CASSPLTDTEAFF. CDR3 bases: TGTGCCAGCAGCCCCCTAACGGACACTGAAGCTTTCTTT. The full variable domain, its missing parts supplied by reference TRBV5-4 and TRBJ1-1, is ETGVTQSPTHLIKTRGQQVTLRCSSQSGHNTVSWYQQALGQGPQFIFQYYREEENGRGNFPPRFSGLQFPNYSSELNVNALELDDSALYLCASSPLTDTEAFFGQGTRLTVV.

This clone was recorded once. The rearrangement uses TRBV27 and TRBJ1-1; weak D call: TRBD1 (5 bases). Germline V gives CDR1 MNHEY, CDR2 SMNVEV (reference sequence). The CDR3 spans 15 residues. Trimming removed 7 bases from V and 0 bases from J, with 15 bases in between. CDR3 in amino acids: CASNPGVGMNTEAFF. CDR3 bases: TGTGCCAGCAACCCGGGGGTGGGAATGAACACTGAAGCTTTCTTT.

The rearrangement uses TRBV2 and TRBJ1-3; 9 bases match TRBD1. The CDR3 length is 16 residues. J gave up 4 bases and V 2 bases, and 6 bases lay outside the gene matches. Per germline, CDR1 SNHLY and CDR2 FYNNEI. CDR3 loop: CASSELGTGYGNTIYF. Written as DNA, the CDR3 is TGTGCCAGCAGTGAACTAGGGACAGGGTACGGAAACACCATATATTTT.